This paragraph covers one T cell receptor (beta chain) sequence. The antigen is not known. Sequencing targeted TCR beta in T cells from blood (CD8+ and CD4+). In the multiple sclerosis control group, patients were treatment-naive and had stable or active relapsing-remitting disease. The source of the sample is a study of CD8 T cells in Susac syndrome. Germline CDR1 and CDR2: GTSNPN and SVGIG (reference sequence). This CDR3 has 13 residues. V was clipped by 0 bases and J by 4 bases, with 9 bases between them. After extraction with the RNeasy kit, about 0.5 to 1 ug of the RNA was reverse transcribed using random hexamers. A single record per CDR3 protein comes from TCRdb applying MiXCR to the immunoSEQ multiplex PCR reads. The top ten hold around 0.099% of the sample, which has 200,000 to 250,000 distinct CDR3 sequences, around 96% seen once. Study-wide results and caveats: As acknowledged by the study, its TCR sequencing and HLA analysis included a relatively small number of individuals.

Sequencing input: CD4+ T cells from PBMCs. The genes are TRBV30 and TRBJ2-5; D might be TRBD1 or TRBD2, each matching 5 bases. This receptor was obtained from a human donor with multiple sclerosis. CDR3 loop: CAWSVGAGETQYF. In DNA form, the CDR3 reads TGTGCCTGGAGTGTAGGGGCGGGAGAGACCCAGTACTTC.